This T cell receptor beta chain was recovered during a study of chemoradiotherapy in HPV16-positive cancers (dated by TCRdb to between 2022 and 2023). Context from the whole study: Functional T-cell assays on cells from a couple of HPV16-positive patients defined candidate HPV-specific T-cell clones and common TCR motifs. The study asked whether T-cell immunity against the HPV oncoproteins E6 and E7 changes during chemoradiotherapy and whether it affects survival. The candidate HPV-specific TCRs and motifs were then tracked in TCR repertoires from more than 85 patients with HPV-related cancers. Broader findings and caveats from the paper: In HPV16-positive patients, expansion of HPV-responsive T cells during chemoradiotherapy was associated with improved recurrence-free survival. Only a couple of HPV16-positive patients were used to derive the functional definition of HPV-specific T cells, and the survival association was reported for HPV16-positive patients. Expansion of candidate HPV-specific clones and E7-related TCR motifs was observed in the tumor microenvironment during treatment, whereas no such expansion was observed for non-HPV-specific T cells.

Repertoires were sampled multiple times during chemoradiotherapy, which allowed clonal expansion in the tumor microenvironment to be followed. Library preparation used the immunoSEQ multiplex PCR assay. TCRdb holds this immuneACCESS table with in-frame rearrangements only. Some clones are missing; in checked studies, unresolved V genes explain under half, and the rest has no known cause. The sample table records 8,500 to 9,000 clones; less than 75% of these occur just once. Clones ranked in the top ten supply roughly 9% of the sample. Concerning this clone: Its antigen has not been determined. One base away there is no much larger clone; base qualities are not given.

V is pared back by 1 base and J by 8 bases, with 8 bases lying between the germline termini. CDR3 length: 13 amino acids, cysteine to phenylalanine. Left in the record is the CDR3 DNA by itself, 39 bases read in frame from the first base. The germline V gene sets CDR1 to MGHRA and CDR2 to YSYEKL. The source of this sequence is a human donor with HPV-associated anogenital cancer. Sampling was performed from a patient who underwent chemoradiotherapy. The rearrangement combines TRBV4-1 with TRBJ1-4; TRBD1 is perhaps the D gene, given 6 matching bases. The CDR3: CASSQVTGEKLFF. The DNA is TGCGCCAGCAGCCAAGTGACAGGCGAAAAACTGTTTTTT.